This T cell receptor beta chain was obtained from a study of blood T cell repertoires in COVID-19. Clones were read by immunoSEQ multiplex PCR, and TCRdb kept only the in-frame ones, dropping some. This table holds under 350,000 clones, 70% to 90% found once. The V and J ends lost 7 bases and 8 bases respectively, with 17 bases between them. Germline V gene data show CDR1 as MNHNY and CDR2 as SVGAGI (reference sequence). The CDR3 consists of 13 residues. This clonotype was sampled from a man aged 18 to 30 with active or convalescent COVID-19. V and J are TRBV6-6 and TRBJ1-2, with a weak D call TRBD1 (6 bases). Sequencing input: peripheral blood. CDR3 region: CASTQGYGLGYTF. The DNA of the CDR3 is TGTGCCAGCACCCAGGGGTATGGCTTGGGCTACACCTTC.